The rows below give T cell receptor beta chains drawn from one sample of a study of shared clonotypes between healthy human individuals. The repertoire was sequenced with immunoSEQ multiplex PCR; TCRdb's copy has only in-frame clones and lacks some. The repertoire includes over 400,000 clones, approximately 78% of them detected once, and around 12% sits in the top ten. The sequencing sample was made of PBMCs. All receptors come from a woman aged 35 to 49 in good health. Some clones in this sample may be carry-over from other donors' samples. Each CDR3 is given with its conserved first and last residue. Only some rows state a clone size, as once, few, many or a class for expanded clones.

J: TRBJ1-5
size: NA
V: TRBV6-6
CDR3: CASRRDRGRNQPQHF

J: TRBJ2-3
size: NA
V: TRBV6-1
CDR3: CASNPAGFTGDTQYF

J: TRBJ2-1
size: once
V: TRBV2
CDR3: CASTPLGVGNEQFF

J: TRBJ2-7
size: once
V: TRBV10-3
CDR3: CAISGGTGSHEQYF

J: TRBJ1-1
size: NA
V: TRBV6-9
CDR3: CAISGQQGIGGTEAFF

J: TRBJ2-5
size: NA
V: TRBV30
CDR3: CAWSEQGAQETQYF

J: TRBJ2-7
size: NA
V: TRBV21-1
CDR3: CASSKARVHEQYF

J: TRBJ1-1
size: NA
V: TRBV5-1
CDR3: CASSLAVRNTEAFF

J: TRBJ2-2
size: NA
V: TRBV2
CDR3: CASSKGQGVTGELFF

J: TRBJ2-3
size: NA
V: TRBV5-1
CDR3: CASSPGVSTDTQYF

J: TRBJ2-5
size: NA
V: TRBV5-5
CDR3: CASRTWREEYQETQYF

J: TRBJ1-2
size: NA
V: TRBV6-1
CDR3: CASERRGENGYTF

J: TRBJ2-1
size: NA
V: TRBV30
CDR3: CAWSSTSGRHNEQFF

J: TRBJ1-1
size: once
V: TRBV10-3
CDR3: CAIKKDSSSTEAFF

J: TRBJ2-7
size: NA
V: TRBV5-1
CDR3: CASSSDRGGGYEQYF

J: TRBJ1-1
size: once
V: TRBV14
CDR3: CASSQGQGSEAFF

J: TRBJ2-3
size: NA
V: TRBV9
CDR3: CASSVGGTDTQYF

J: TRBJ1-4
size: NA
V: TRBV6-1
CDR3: CASSEAGLRVGKLFF

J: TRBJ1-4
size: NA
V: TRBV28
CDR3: CASRDRANEKLFF

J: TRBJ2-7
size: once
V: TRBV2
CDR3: CASRPIRDGGQYF

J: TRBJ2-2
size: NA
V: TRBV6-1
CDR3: CASRAGGPRGELFF

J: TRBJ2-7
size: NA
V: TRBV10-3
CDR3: CAISDHGTQWASVEQYF

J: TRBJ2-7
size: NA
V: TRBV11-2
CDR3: CASSRFGSPYF

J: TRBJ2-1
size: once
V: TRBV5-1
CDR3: CASSGSGSYNEQFF

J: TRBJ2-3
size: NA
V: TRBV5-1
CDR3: CASSPSGPSTDTQYF

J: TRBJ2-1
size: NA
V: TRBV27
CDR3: CASSIPGGYNEQFF

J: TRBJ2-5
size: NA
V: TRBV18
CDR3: CASSPKRGFQETQYF

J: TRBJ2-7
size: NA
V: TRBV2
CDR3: CASSEGPATGVREQYF

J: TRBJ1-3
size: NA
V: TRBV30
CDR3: CAWSALHGSGNTIYF

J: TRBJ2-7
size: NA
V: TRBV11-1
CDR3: CASSLSLNSYEQYF

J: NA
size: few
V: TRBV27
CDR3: CASSQGATYEQYF

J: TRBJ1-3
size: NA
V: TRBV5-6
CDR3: CASSSGWDTGNTIYF

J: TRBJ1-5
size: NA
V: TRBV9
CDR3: CASSVDGELGQPQHF

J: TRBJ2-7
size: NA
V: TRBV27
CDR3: CASRGLDYEQYF

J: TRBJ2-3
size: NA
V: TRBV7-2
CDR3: CASSLVAGHSGTDTQYF

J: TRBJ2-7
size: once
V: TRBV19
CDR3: CASSPSPGQASEQYF

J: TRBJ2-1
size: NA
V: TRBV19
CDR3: CASSIVGLAGGNEQFF

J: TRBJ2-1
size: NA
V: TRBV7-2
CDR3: CASSPRTSGYGYNEQFF

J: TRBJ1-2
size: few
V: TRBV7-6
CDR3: CASSLAGVTSYGYTF

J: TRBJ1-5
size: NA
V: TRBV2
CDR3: CASTAQDSNQPQHF

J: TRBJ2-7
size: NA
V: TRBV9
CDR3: CASSLGGSTYEQYF

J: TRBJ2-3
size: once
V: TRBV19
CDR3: CASSPRGTDTQYF

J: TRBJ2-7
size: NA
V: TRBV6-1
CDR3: CASSGDRGSLSYEQYF

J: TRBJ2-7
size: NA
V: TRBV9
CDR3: CASSVAGGGSYEQYF

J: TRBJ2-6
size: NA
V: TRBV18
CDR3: CASSLGASGANVLTF

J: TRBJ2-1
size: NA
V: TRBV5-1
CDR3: CASSSTSGTSGDWEQFF

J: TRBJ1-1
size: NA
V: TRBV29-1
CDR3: CSVVPGGRITEAFF

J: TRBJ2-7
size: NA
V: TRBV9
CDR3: CASSVGTARSYEQYF

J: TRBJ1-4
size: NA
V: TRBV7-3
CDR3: CASSLTASEKLFF

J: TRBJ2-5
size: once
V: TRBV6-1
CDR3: CASSEGTLRYQETQYF

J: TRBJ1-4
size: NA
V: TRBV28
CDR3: CASSPRTVTNEKLFF

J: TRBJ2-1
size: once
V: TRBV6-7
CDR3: CASSYPSGRAYNEQFF

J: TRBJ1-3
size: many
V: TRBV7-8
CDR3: CASSPGSAATIYF

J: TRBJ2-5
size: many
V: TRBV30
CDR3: CAWSVGLEGETQYF

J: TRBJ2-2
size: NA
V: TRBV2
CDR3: CASSAKRGSTGELFF

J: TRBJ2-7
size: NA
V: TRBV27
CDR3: CASSQPGAPGYEQYF